One and the same sample provided the 18 T cell receptor beta chains below, sequenced in a study of CD8+ T cells in alopecia areata. Extracted RNA was reverse transcribed, and the resulting cDNA served as sequencing template. Sequencing used immunoSEQ multiplex PCR; TCRdb keeps in-frame clones, though not all of them. The sample yields 150,000 or so clones, approximately 50% seen once. Source material: CD4+ T cells sorted from blood. The receptor source for this set is a human donor with alopecia areata.

The chain has TRBV6-1 and TRBJ2-7; TRBD1 is a possible D gene (5 bases). This CDR3 has 12 amino acids. The V end lost 6 bases, the J end lost 6 bases, and 12 bases lay between the germline ends. The germline gives CDR1 MNHNS, CDR2 SASEGT. The CDR3 region has the DNA TGTGCCAGCAGATTTTCAGGGTCCGAGCAGTACTTC. It encodes CASRFSGSEQYF.

This clone was recorded a few times. The chain carries TRBV4-1 and TRBJ2-1, with D hard to call. Looked up from germline, CDR1 is MGHRA and CDR2 is YSYEKL. V dropped 0 bases and J dropped 4 bases, with 13 bases sitting between them. There are 16 residues in the CDR3. CDR3 amino acids: CASSQDWARMYNEQFF. The CDR3 region has the DNA TGCGCCAGCAGCCAAGATTGGGCCAGAATGTACAATGAGCAGTTCTTC.

This clone was observed a few times. J is TRBJ1-1 and V is TRBV30; 7 nucleotides line up with TRBD1. In germline, CDR1 is GTSNPN, CDR2 SVGIG (reference sequence). Trimming cost V 3 bases and J 4 bases; bases outside gene matches: 2. The CDR3 has 12 residues. CDR3 in DNA: TGTGCCTGGAGGGGACAGTTCACTGAAGCTTTCTTT. It translates to CAWRGQFTEAFF.

The chain links TRBV4-1 to TRBJ2-3, with D perhaps TRBD1 (7 bases). The germline gives CDR1 MGHRA, CDR2 YSYEKL. The CDR3 covers 16 residues. V lost 3 bases and J 0 bases, leaving 13 bases between the germline ends. Here the CDR3 reads CASSHAGQTSTDTQYF. CDR3 nucleotides: TGCGCCAGCAGCCACGCGGGACAGACTAGCACAGATACGCAGTATTTT.

V gene TRBV28 combines with J gene TRBJ2-7; a possible D gene is TRBD2 (6 bases). The CDR3 has 15 residues. In germline, CDR1 is MDHEN, CDR2 SYDVKM. Between the trimmed V and J ends, which lost 8 bases and 2 bases, there was a span of 19 bases. This CDR3 is CASDAGYTGTYEQYF. The DNA of the CDR3 is TGTGCCAGCGATGCGGGATACACGGGCACCTACGAGCAGTACTTC.

This clone has just one count. The gene calls are TRBV15 and TRBJ2-1; D not resolved. This CDR3 has 13 residues. CDR1 is LNHNV and CDR2 is YYDKDF in the germline V gene (reference sequence). V was trimmed by 0 bases and J by 7 bases, leaving 7 bases between them. CDR3 region: CATSRDSPNEQFF. CDR3 bases: TGTGCCACCAGCAGAGATTCTCCTAATGAGCAGTTCTTC.

The chain carries TRBV7-2 and TRBJ2-5; 8 bases match TRBD2. Germline V gene data show CDR1 as SGHTA and CDR2 as FQGNSA. J gave up 5 bases and V 6 bases, and 8 bases lay outside the gene matches. The CDR3 extends over 14 amino acids. The CDR3 loop is CASSPRSGGETQYF. The DNA for the CDR3 is TGTGCCAGCAGTCCCCGGAGCGGGGGCGAGACCCAGTACTTC.

This chain uses TRBV2 with TRBJ2-5; D uncertain. CDR3 length: 14 residues. Germline V CDR1 and CDR2: SNHLY, FYNNEI. V lost 6 bases and J lost 1, with 12 bases in between. The CDR3 is CASRRTGTQETQYF. The CDR3 nucleotides are TGTGCCAGCAGGCGAACCGGAACCCAAGAGACCCAGTACTTC. The full variable domain, with the rest looked up from reference TRBV2 and TRBJ2-5, is EPEVTQTPSHQVTQMGQEVILRCVPISNHLYFYWYRQILGQKVEFLVSFYNNEISEKSEIFDDQFSVERPDGSNFTLKIRSTKLEDSAMYFCASRRTGTQETQYFGPGTRLLVL.

The table lists this clone with a count of one. The chain is built from TRBV5-1 and TRBJ1-4, with D possibly being TRBD1 (5 bases). The germline gives CDR1 SGHRS, CDR2 YFSETQ. Trimming removed 3 bases at V and 5 bases at J, with 14 bases between. The CDR3 sequence is 15 residues long. The CDR3 DNA reads as TGCGCCAGCAGCTCGCAGGGAGCAAGGAATGAAAAACTGTTTTTT. This gives the protein CASSSQGARNEKLFF.

This clone turned up a few times. J is TRBJ1-5 and V is TRBV29-1, with D possibly TRBD1 on 5 matching bases. Trimming stripped 5 bases from V and 0 bases from J, with 8 bases between. The CDR3 has 13 residues. Germline V CDR1 and CDR2: SQVTM, ANQGSEA. The CDR3 loop is CSVTGDSNQPQHF. In nucleotides, the CDR3 is TGCAGCGTTACGGGGGATAGCAATCAGCCCCAGCATTTT.

In its sample, this clone was seen a few times. The genes are TRBV29-1 and TRBJ1-5; D call uncertain. Trimming removed 6 bases from V and 7 bases from J, with 16 bases in between. The CDR3 is 13 residues long. CDR1 and CDR2 (germline): SQVTM, ANQGSEA. CDR3 in amino acids: CSVLYPGGQPQHF. CDR3 DNA: TGCAGCGTCCTATATCCGGGAGGGCAGCCCCAGCATTTT.

The rearrangement uses TRBV28 and TRBJ1-2, with 7 bases matching TRBD1. Germline V CDR1 and CDR2: MDHEN, SYDVKM. Germline trimming cut 5 bases from V and 2 bases from J; bases unmatched to any gene: 5. The CDR3 covers 14 residues. CDR3 nucleotide sequence: TGTGCCAGCAGTGTCGGGACAGCCAACTATGGCTACACCTTC. Translated: CASSVGTANYGYTF.

This rearrangement joins TRBV7-8 to TRBJ2-5; TRBD2 agrees at 8 bases. The V and J ends lost 6 bases and 4 bases, in that order; junction bases with no gene match: 13. Germline V gives CDR1 SGHVS, CDR2 FQNEAQ. The CDR3 runs 16 residues. The DNA of the CDR3 is TGTGCCAGCAGGCTCTCGGGAGGGCCGTCGGGAGAGACCCAGTACTTC. This gives the protein CASRLSGGPSGETQYF.

V and J are TRBV5-1 and TRBJ2-7, with 10 bases that match TRBD2. The germline CDR1 and CDR2 sequences are SGHRS and YFSETQ. The CDR3 extends over 11 amino acids. Trimming took 5 bases from V and 12 from J; bases not matched to a gene: 5. CDR3 coding DNA: TGCGCCAGCAGGCTAGCGGGAGAGTCGTACTTC. It yields the protein CASRLAGESYF.

This clone showed up just a few times. V and J are TRBV29-1 and TRBJ2-7, with no clear D. With 6 bases removed from V and 7 bases from J, the gap between germline ends came to 16 bases. CDR1 is SQVTM and CDR2 is ANQGSEA in the germline V gene. CDR3 length: 12 residues. This CDR3 reads CSVLAYPTEQYF. CDR3 in DNA: TGCAGCGTCCTCGCGTACCCTACGGAGCAGTACTTC.

This chain joins TRBV7-9 and TRBJ2-1, with D possibly matching TRBD2 (8 bases). The CDR3 consists of 14 residues. In germline, CDR1 is SEHNR, CDR2 FQNEAQ (reference sequence). V was pared by 4 bases and J by 6 bases, with 13 bases between. CDR3 nucleotide sequence: TGTGCCAGCAGCTATAGCGGGACAGCCAATGAGCAGTTCTTC. It specifies CASSYSGTANEQFF.

This chain joins TRBV6-5 and TRBJ2-1; TRBD1 agrees at 7 bases. Trimming took 5 bases from V and 4 from J; bases not matched to a gene: 5. Germline V gives CDR1 MNHEY, CDR2 SVGAGI. The CDR3 runs 14 residues. The CDR3 loop is CASSPGQIYNEQFF. Written as DNA, the CDR3 is TGTGCCAGCAGTCCGGGACAGATATACAATGAGCAGTTCTTC.

The rearrangement links TRBV7-9 to TRBJ2-7; 9 bases fit TRBD1. The CDR3 extends over 16 amino acids. In germline, CDR1 is SEHNR, CDR2 FQNEAQ (reference sequence). Trimming at V came to 2 bases and at J to 4 bases, leaving 9 bases not matched to a gene. The CDR3 DNA is TGTGCCAGCAGCTTATCCGACAGGGGGAACCGGTACGAGCAGTACTTC. Its translation: CASSLSDRGNRYEQYF. The entire variable domain, with the rest obtained from reference TRBV7-9 and TRBJ2-7, is as follows: DTGVSQNPRHKITKRGQNVTFRCDPISEHNRLYWYRQTLGQGPEFLTYFQNEAQLEKSRLLSDRFSAERPKGSFSTLEIQRTEQGDSAMYLCASSLSDRGNRYEQYFGPGTRLTVT.